Listed here is a single TCR beta chain. Germline V gives CDR1 MNHEY, CDR2 SMNVEV (reference sequence). With V trimmed by 6 bases and J by 0 bases, 8 bases remained unmatched. This CDR3 is built from 17 residues. This sample is part of a study of blood T cell repertoires in COVID-19. Looking at the study overall: The samples span acute and convalescent COVID-19 from the United States, Italy and Spain. The cDNA or gDNA used as material had been derived from T cells, B-cell-depleted T cells, or PBMCs.

In the original processing: Reference gene primer amplification in the assay estimated nucleated cell counts. Repertoires were generated with immunoSEQ multiplex PCR, while TCRdb's copy carries only in-frame clones and drops some. V and J calls and clone size are as listed in that table; D and trimming were resolved from the DNA. The table lists about 150,000 clones, approximately 85% of them singletons, with around 2.5% in the top ten. The chain employs TRBV27 and TRBJ1-6; 7 positions match TRBD1. The sequence was obtained from a human donor with acute or convalescent COVID-19. The donor label of this sample is uncertain. Specimen: peripheral blood. The CDR3 DNA follows: TGTGCCAGCAGCCTACAGGGGACGAGCTCCTATAATTCACCCCTCCACTTT. This encodes CASSLQGTSSYNSPLHF.